Sequencing of this T cell receptor beta chain was carried out in a study of T cells in Graves' hyperthyroidism and ophthalmopathy. Notes on the study in general: Ophthalmopathy was identified by the model a median around 5.9 months ahead of onset.

The table lists this clonotype with a few counts. What it recognizes is unknown. The investigators amplified TCR beta CDR3 regions from RNA transcripts. First-round RT-PCR with HTBI primers amplified the TCR CDR3 region. TCRdb reanalysed the multiplex PCR reads using MiXCR and keeps one entry per CDR3 protein. The table has around 400,000 distinct CDR3 sequences, more than 20% seen once; the top ten hold around 67%. The study enrolled patients aged 18 to 65 with newly diagnosed hyperthyroidism of under 2 months' duration. Diagnoses were made from clinical symptoms, serum measures (thyroxine and TRAb), thyroid ultrasound and orbital computed tomography. The TCR comes from a man aged 50 or older with Graves' hyperthyroidism. Sequencing input: blood.

CDR3 protein: CSARVLQSSYEQYF. The CDR3 bases are TGCAGTGCTAGAGTTTTACAGAGCTCCTACGAGCAGTACTTC. The chain recombines TRBV20-1 with TRBJ2-7; D is undetermined. Germline CDR1 reads DFQATT; CDR2 reads SNEGSKA (reference sequence). This CDR3 comprises 14 residues. V was clipped by 1 base and J by 0 bases, with 10 bases between them.